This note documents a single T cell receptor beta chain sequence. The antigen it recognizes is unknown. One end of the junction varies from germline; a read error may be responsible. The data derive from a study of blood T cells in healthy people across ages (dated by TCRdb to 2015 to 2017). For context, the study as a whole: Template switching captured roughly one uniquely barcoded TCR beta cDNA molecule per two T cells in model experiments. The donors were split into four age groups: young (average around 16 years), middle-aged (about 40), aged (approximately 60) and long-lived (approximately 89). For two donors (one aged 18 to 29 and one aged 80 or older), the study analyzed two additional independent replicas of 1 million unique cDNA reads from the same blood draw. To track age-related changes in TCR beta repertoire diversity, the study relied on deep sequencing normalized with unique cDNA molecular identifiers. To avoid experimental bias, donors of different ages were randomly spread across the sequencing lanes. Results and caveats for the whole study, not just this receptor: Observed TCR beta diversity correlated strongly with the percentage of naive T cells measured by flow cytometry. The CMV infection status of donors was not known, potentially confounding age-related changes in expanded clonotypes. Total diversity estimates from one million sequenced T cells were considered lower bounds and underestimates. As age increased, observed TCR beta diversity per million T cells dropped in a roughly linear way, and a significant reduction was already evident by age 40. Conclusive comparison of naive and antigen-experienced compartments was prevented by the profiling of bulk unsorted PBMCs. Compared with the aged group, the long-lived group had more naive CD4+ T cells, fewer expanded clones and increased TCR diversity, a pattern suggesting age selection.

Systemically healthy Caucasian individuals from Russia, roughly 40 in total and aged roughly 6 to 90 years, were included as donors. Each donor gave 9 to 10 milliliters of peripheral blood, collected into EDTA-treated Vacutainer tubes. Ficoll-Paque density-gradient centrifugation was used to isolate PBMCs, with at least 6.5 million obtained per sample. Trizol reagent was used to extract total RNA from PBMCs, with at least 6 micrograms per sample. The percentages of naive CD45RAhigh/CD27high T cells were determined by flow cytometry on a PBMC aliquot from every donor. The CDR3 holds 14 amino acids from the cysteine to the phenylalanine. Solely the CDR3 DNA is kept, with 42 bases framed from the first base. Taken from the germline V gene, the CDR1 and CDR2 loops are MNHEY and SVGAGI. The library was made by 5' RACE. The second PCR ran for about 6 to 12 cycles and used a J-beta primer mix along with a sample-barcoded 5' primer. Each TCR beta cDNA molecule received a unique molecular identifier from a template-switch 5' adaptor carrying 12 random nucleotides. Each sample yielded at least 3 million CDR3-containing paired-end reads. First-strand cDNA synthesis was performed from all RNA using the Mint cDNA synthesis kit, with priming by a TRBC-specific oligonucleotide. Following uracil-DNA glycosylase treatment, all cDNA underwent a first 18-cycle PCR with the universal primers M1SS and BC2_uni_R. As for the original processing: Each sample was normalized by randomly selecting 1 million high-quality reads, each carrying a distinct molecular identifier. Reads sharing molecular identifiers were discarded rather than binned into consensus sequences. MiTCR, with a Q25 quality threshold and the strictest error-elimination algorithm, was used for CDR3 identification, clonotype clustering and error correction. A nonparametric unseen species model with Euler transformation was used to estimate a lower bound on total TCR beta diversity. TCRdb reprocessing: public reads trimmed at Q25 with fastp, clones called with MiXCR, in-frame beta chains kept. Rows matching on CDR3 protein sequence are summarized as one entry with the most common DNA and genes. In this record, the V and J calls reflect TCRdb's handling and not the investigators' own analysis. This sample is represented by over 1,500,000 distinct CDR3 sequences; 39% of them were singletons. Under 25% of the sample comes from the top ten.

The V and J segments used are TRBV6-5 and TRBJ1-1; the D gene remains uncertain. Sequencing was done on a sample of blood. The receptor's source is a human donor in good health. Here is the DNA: TGTGCCAGCAGTCCTTTGGGCGGGCGAACTGAAGCTCTCTTT. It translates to CASSPLGGRTEALF.